Listed here are 6 T cell receptor beta chains from one sample, sequenced in a study of identifying expanded T cells in peripheral blood. Method: immunoSEQ multiplex PCR; TCRdb's copy keeps in-frame clones and lacks some. Among some 120,000 clones listed, over 65% were seen once. The sample taken for sequencing was blood. These receptors were obtained from a person between 18 and 69 years old in good health.

The J gene is TRBJ1-5, the V gene TRBV7-2, with D maybe TRBD1 (5 bases). Germline V gene data show CDR1 as SGHTA and CDR2 as FQGNSA. The CDR3 runs 15 residues. V lost 5 bases to trimming and J lost 1 base, with 12 bases between them. CDR3 sequence (DNA): TGTGCCAGCAGCCAGGGAGTTCGCAGCAATCAGCCCCAGCATTTT. It yields the protein CASSQGVRSNQPQHF.

This sequence joins TRBV6-6 and TRBJ2-7; D ambiguous. Trimming removed 6 bases at V and 1 base at J, with 10 bases between. The CDR3 sequence is 13 residues long. CDR1 and CDR2 from the germline V gene are MNHNY and SVGAGI (reference sequence). In nucleotides, the CDR3 is TGTGCCAGCAGGCTTATGGGGTCCTACGAGCAGTACTTC. It codes for CASRLMGSYEQYF.

This clone was detected only once. This chain links TRBV30 with TRBJ1-5; 7 bases are shared with TRBD1. With 2 bases clipped from V and 4 bases from J, the junction kept 5 bases outside the gene matches. The CDR3 has 14 amino acids. Germline V gene sequence: CDR1 GTSNPN, CDR2 SVGIG (reference sequence). In nucleotides, the CDR3 is TGTGCCTGGAGTCTGGGACAGTGGAATCAGCCCCAGCATTTT. It encodes CAWSLGQWNQPQHF.

This clone was seen a single time. The gene calls are TRBV6-5 and TRBJ2-7; weak D call: TRBD1 (6 bases). The CDR3 is made up of 11 amino acids. Germline V gives CDR1 MNHEY, CDR2 SVGAGI. V was cut by 4 bases and J by 12 bases, with 13 bases left in between. The CDR3 is CASSSRQAVYF. The CDR3, as DNA: TGTGCCAGCAGTTCCCGACAGGCGGTGTACTTC.

The J gene is TRBJ2-2, the V gene TRBV29-1; D gene ambiguous. Per the germline V gene, CDR1 is SQVTM and CDR2 is ANQGSEA. The CDR3 length is 15 residues. Trimming took off 2 bases at V and 6 bases at J, with 16 bases between the two ends. CDR3 in amino acids: CSVEISSRVPGELFF. The CDR3 nucleotides read TGCAGCGTTGAAATTTCTTCTCGGGTACCCGGGGAGCTGTTTTTT.

This chain uses TRBV7-2 with TRBJ1-1; a possible D gene is TRBD1 (6 bases). The CDR3 consists of 16 residues. Germline V gives CDR1 SGHTA, CDR2 FQGNSA. Trimming cost V 5 bases and J 4 bases, with 20 bases left between them. The CDR3 region is CASSRWGGGLGTEAFF. Written as DNA, the CDR3 is TGTGCCAGCAGCCGATGGGGCGGGGGCTTGGGCACTGAAGCTTTCTTT.